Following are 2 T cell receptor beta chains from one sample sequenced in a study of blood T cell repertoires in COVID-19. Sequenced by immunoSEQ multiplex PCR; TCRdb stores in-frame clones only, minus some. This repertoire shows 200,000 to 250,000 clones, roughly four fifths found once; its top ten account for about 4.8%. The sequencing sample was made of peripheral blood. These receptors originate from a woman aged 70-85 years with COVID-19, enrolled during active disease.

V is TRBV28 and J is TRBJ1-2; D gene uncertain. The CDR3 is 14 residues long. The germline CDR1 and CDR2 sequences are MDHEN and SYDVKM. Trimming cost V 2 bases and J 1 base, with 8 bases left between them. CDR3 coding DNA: TGTGCCAGCAGTTTACCTCAGGTTAACTATGGCTACACCTTC. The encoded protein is CASSLPQVNYGYTF.

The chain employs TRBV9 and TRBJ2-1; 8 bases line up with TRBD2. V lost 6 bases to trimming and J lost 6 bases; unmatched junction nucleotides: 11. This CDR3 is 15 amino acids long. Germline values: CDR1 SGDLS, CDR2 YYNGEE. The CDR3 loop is CASTRTLAELNEQFF. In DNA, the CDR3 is TGTGCCAGCACCCGTACACTAGCGGAGCTCAATGAGCAGTTCTTC. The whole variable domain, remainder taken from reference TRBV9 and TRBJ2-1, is DSGVTQTPKHLITATGQRVTLRCSPRSGDLSVYWYQQSLDQGLQFLIQYYNGEERAKGNILERFSAQQFPDLHSELNLSSLELGDSALYFCASTRTLAELNEQFFGPGTRLTVL.